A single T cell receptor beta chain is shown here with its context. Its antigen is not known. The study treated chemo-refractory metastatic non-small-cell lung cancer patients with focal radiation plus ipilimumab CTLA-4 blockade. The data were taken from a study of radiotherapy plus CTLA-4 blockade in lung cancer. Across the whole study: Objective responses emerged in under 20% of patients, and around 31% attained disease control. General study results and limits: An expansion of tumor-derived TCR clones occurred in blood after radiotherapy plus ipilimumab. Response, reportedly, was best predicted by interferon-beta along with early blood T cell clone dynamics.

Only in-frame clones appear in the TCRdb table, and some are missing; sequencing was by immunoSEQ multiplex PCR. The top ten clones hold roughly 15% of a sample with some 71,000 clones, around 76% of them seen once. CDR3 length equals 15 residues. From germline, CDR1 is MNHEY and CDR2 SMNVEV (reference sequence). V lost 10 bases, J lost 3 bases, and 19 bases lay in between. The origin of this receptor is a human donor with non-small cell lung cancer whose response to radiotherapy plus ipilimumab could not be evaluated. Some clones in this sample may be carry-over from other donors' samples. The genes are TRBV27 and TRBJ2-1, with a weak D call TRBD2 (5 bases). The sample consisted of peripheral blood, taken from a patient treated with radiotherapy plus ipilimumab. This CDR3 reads CATNRVGENYNEQFF. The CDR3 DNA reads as TGTGCCACTAACCGGGTCGGGGAGAACTACAATGAGCAGTTCTTC.